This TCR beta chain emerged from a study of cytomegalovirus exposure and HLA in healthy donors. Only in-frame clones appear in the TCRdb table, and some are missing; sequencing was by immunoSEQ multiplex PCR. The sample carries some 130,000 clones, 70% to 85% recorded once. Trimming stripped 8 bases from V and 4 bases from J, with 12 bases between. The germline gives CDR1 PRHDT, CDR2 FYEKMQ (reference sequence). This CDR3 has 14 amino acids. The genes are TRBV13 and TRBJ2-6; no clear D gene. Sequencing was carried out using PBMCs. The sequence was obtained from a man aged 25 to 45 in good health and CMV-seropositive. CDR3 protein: CASVRRAGANVLTF. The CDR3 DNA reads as TGTGCCAGCGTACGTCGAGCGGGGGCCAACGTCCTGACTTTC. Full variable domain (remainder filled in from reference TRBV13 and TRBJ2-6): AAGVIQSPRHLIKEKRETATLKCYPIPRHDTVYWYQQGPGQDPQFLISFYEKMQSDKGSIPDRFSAQQFSDYHSELNMSSLELGDSALYFCASVRRAGANVLTFGAGSRLTVL.